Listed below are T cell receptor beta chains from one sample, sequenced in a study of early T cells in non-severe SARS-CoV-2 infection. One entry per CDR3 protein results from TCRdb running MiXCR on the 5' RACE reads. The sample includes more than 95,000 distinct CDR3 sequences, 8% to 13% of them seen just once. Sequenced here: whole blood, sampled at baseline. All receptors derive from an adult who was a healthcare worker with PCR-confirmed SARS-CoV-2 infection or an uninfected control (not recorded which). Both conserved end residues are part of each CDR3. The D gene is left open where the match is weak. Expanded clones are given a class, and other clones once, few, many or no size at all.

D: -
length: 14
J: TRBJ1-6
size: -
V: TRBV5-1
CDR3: CASSLGDNNSPLHF
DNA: TGCGCCAGCAGCTTGGGGGATAATAATTCACCCCTCCACTTT

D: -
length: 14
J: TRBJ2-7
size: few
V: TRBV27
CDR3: CASSSRRGSYEQYF
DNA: TGTGCCAGCAGTTCCCGCCGGGGGTCCTACGAGCAGTACTTC

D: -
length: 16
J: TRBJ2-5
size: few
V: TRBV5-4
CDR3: CASSLRVGEYEGTQYF
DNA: TGTGCCAGCAGCTTGCGTGTCGGAGAGTATGAAGGGACCCAGTACTTC

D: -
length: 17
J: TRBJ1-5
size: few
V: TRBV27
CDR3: CASSSEAPGRGNQPQHF
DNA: TGTGCCAGCAGTTCGGAGGCCCCAGGGCGGGGCAATCAGCCCCAGCATTTT

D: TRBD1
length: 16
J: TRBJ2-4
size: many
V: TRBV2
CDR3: CASSGNPGQGWNIQYF
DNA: TGTGCCAGCAGTGGAAACCCGGGACAGGGATGGAACATTCAGTACTTC

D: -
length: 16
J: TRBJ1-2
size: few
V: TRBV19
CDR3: CASSRTASGINYGYTF
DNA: TGTGCCAGTAGTCGAACCGCGTCCGGCATTAACTATGGCTACACCTTC

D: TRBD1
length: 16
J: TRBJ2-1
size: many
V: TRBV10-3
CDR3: CAISESRDRGDNEQFF
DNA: TGTGCCATCAGTGAGTCAAGGGACAGGGGGGACAATGAGCAGTTCTTC

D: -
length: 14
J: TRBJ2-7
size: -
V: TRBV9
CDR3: CASSVDVGSYEQYF
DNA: TGTGCCAGCAGCGTAGACGTCGGTTCCTACGAGCAGTACTTC

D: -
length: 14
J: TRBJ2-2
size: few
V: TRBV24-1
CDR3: CATREGANTGELFF
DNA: TGTGCCACCCGTGAGGGCGCGAACACCGGGGAGCTGTTTTTT

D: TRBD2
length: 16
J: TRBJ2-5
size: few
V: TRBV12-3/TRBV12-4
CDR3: CASSRPGLAVQETQYF
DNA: TGTGCCAGCAGCAGACCGGGACTAGCGGTACAAGAGACCCAGTACTTC